The 18 T cell receptor beta chains given below trace back to one sample, sequenced in a study of glioma-infiltrating T cells after dendritic cell vaccination. Time point reported: after dendritic cell vaccination, including at tumor progression/relapse. Method: immunoSEQ multiplex PCR; TCRdb's copy keeps in-frame clones and lacks some. The table includes over 55,000 clones, about four fifths detected once. Sequences were derived from blood, sampled after dendritic cell vaccination. The receptors originated from a human donor with glioblastoma.

This chain uses TRBV18 with TRBJ2-5; D is unclear. Looked up from germline, CDR1 is KGHSH and CDR2 is LQKENI. This CDR3 comprises 16 residues. V lost 0 bases and J lost 5, with 16 bases in between. The CDR3 here is CASSPPGPQSLETQYF. The CDR3 nucleotides are TGTGCCAGCTCACCACCGGGCCCCCAAAGTCTGGAGACCCAGTACTTC.

This chain connects TRBV11-2 to TRBJ2-7; perhaps TRBD2 as D (5 bases). Deletions cut 5 bases from V and 4 bases from J, with 18 bases between. CDR3 length equals 15 residues. CDR1 SGHAT and CDR2 FQNNGV come from the germline V gene. The CDR3 sequence is CASSQDLAVLYEQYF. CDR3 DNA: TGTGCCAGCAGCCAAGATCTAGCCGTTTTGTACGAGCAGTACTTC.

This clone has just one count. The chain carries TRBV6-5 and TRBJ1-1, with 10 positions matching TRBD1. The CDR3 consists of 15 residues. Germline lookup yields CDR1 MNHEY and CDR2 SVGAGI. J was trimmed by 6 bases and V by 2 bases; bases with no gene match: 6. This CDR3 is CASSYLAGTGAEAFF. The CDR3 DNA is TGTGCCAGCAGTTACCTCGCCGGGACAGGGGCTGAAGCTTTCTTT.

The chain carries TRBV4-1 and TRBJ1-1; TRBD1 aligns across 7 bases. Per the germline V gene, CDR1 is MGHRA and CDR2 is YSYEKL. This CDR3 has 14 amino acids. V shed 2 bases and J 4 bases; nucleotides not matched to a gene: 4. Here the CDR3 DNA reads TGCGCCAGCAGCCAACAGGGGGTGGTCACTGAAGCTTTCTTT. Protein sequence: CASSQQGVVTEAFF.

The sample holds a few counts of this clone. CDR3 DNA sequence: TGTGCCAGCAGCTTCGGGGAGGATCAGCCCCAGCATTTT. Its protein product is CASSFGEDQPQHF. V usage is TRBV11-2 and J usage is TRBJ1-5; D is unclear. V was clipped by 3 bases and J by 5 bases, with 8 bases between them. This CDR3 contains 13 residues. Germline V CDR1 and CDR2: SGHAT, FQNNGV. Full variable domain (rest looked up from reference TRBV11-2 and TRBJ1-5): EAGVAQSPRYKIIEKRQSVAFWCNPISGHATLYWYQQILGQGPKLLIQFQNNGVVDDSQLPKDRFSAERLKGVDSTLKIQPAKLEDSAVYLCASSFGEDQPQHFGDGTRLSIL.

The table lists this clone with a count of one. The chain recombines TRBV19 with TRBJ2-2; tentative D call: TRBD1 (5 bases). The germline gives CDR1 LNHDA, CDR2 SQIVND (reference sequence). CDR3 length: 17 amino acids. The V end was cut by 5 bases, the J end by 3 bases, with 19 bases between. The CDR3 loop is CASSPPRSRADTGELFF. As DNA, the CDR3 is TGTGCCAGTAGTCCCCCACGATCCAGGGCCGACACCGGGGAGCTGTTTTTT.

This rearrangement joins TRBV5-4 to TRBJ1-6, with TRBD1 matching over 7 bases. V dropped 4 bases and J dropped 0; count of bases not matched to a gene: 7. The CDR3 is 17 residues long. Germline CDR1 is SGHNT and CDR2 is YYREEE (reference sequence). CDR3 amino acids: CASSGGQRSSYNSPLHF. CDR3 nucleotide sequence: TGTGCCAGCAGCGGGGGACAGCGAAGCTCCTATAATTCACCCCTCCACTTT.

The chain combines TRBV4-1 with TRBJ1-1; no clear D gene. CDR1 is MGHRA and CDR2 is YSYEKL in the germline V gene. The CDR3 is made up of 19 amino acids. The germline V and J ends were trimmed by 0 bases and 1 base, with 21 bases remaining between them. The CDR3 DNA reads as TGCGCCAGCAGCCAAGAAGTGCCCGGCCGGGGAGGCCCGAACACTGAAGCTTTCTTT. Translated, it gives CASSQEVPGRGGPNTEAFF.

The V gene is TRBV6-5, the J gene TRBJ1-2; TRBD1 matches at 7 bases. Germline assignment: CDR1 MNHEY and CDR2 SVGAGI. Trimming at V came to 5 bases and at J to 14 bases, leaving 8 bases not matched to a gene. This CDR3 contains 11 residues. The CDR3 protein is CASSGTGAATF. CDR3 coding DNA: TGTGCCAGCAGTGGTACAGGGGCAGCAACCTTC.

The chain carries TRBV6-6 and TRBJ2-5; no clear D. Germline assignment: CDR1 MNHNY and CDR2 SVGAGI (reference sequence). The CDR3 spans 13 residues. Trimming cost V 3 bases and J 2 bases, with 7 bases left between them. The CDR3 sequence: CASSYGRQETQYF. The CDR3 DNA reads TGTGCCAGCAGTTATGGTCGGCAAGAGACCCAGTACTTC.

CDR3: CASTPGGVHNEQFF. The CDR3 region has the DNA TGTGCCAGCACCCCCGGGGGAGTCCACAATGAGCAGTTCTTC. The J gene is TRBJ2-1, the V gene TRBV7-2; tentative D call: TRBD2 (6 bases). The CDR3 extends over 14 amino acids. CDR1 SGHTA and CDR2 FQGNSA come from the germline V gene. Trimming took off 7 bases at V and 5 bases at J, with 15 bases between the two ends. The full variable domain, completed using reference TRBV7-2 and TRBJ2-1, is GAGVSQSPSNKVTEKGKDVELRCDPISGHTALYWYRQSLGQGLEFLIYFQGNSAPDKSGLPSDRFSAERTGGSVSTLTIQRTQQEDSAVYLCASTPGGVHNEQFFGPGTRLTVL.

The V and J genes are TRBV13 and TRBJ2-1; D perhaps matches TRBD2 (5 bases). Per the germline V gene, CDR1 is PRHDT and CDR2 is FYEKMQ (reference sequence). The ends were cut back, 0 bases at V and 7 bases at J, with 13 bases in the middle. The CDR3 contains 15 residues. The CDR3 DNA follows: TGTGCCAGCAGCTTAGGCGGGTTCGGAGGAAATGAGCAGTTCTTC. Residues: CASSLGGFGGNEQFF.

In its sample, this clone was seen a few times. The V gene is TRBV11-2, the J gene TRBJ2-1; possible D gene TRBD2, 6 bases. The length of the CDR3 is 14 residues. Germline V gene lookup returns CDR1 SGHAT and CDR2 FQNNGV. V lost 7 bases and J lost 4, with 14 bases in between. The CDR3 is CASTSGTSYNEQFF. Here the CDR3 DNA reads TGTGCCAGCACCTCCGGGACTTCTTACAATGAGCAGTTCTTC. Filled out from reference TRBV11-2 and TRBJ2-1, the complete variable domain reads EAGVAQSPRYKIIEKRQSVAFWCNPISGHATLYWYQQILGQGPKLLIQFQNNGVVDDSQLPKDRFSAERLKGVDSTLKIQPAKLEDSAVYLCASTSGTSYNEQFFGPGTRLTVL.

The chain uses TRBV9 and TRBJ2-2; D possibly corresponds to TRBD1 (6 bases). The CDR3 has 15 residues. V was trimmed by 3 bases and J by 3 bases, leaving 12 bases between them. Per the germline V gene, CDR1 is SGDLS and CDR2 is YYNGEE. CDR3 residues: CASSATGLDTGELFF. CDR3 sequence (DNA): TGTGCCAGCAGCGCTACAGGGTTGGACACCGGGGAGCTGTTTTTT.

This rearrangement joins TRBV7-9 to TRBJ2-7; 9 bases are a match to TRBD2. Trimming cost V 1 base and J 4 bases; bases outside gene matches: 8. CDR1 is SEHNR, CDR2 FQNEAQ, per germline (reference sequence). CDR3 length: 16 residues. The CDR3 loop reads CASSLGVRGGQYEQYF. CDR3 sequence (DNA): TGTGCCAGCAGCTTAGGGGTGCGGGGGGGCCAATACGAGCAGTACTTC.

The chain recombines TRBV4-2 with TRBJ1-5; 8 nucleotides align to TRBD1. Germline V lookup: CDR1 LGHNA, CDR2 YNFKEQ. There are 15 residues in the CDR3. The junction had 3 bases not matched to a gene; V was cut back by 0 bases and J by 5 bases. As DNA, the CDR3 is TGTGCCAGCAGCCAAGAGGGACAGGAAGATCAGCCCCAGCATTTT. Translation: CASSQEGQEDQPQHF.

V usage is TRBV5-4 and J usage is TRBJ2-7, with D possibly matching TRBD2 (6 bases). Germline CDR1 SGHNT, CDR2 YYREEE (reference sequence). V gave up 4 bases and J gave up 5 bases, with 10 bases separating them. The CDR3 sequence is 12 residues long. CDR3 sequence reads: CASSAGSNEQYF. Here the CDR3 DNA reads TGTGCCAGCAGCGCGGGGTCTAACGAGCAGTACTTC.

The chain joins TRBV15 to TRBJ1-4; the match to TRBD1 covers 7 bases. The CDR3 is 15 amino acids. With V trimmed by 4 bases and J by 7 bases, 9 bases remained unmatched. Germline V gene sequence: CDR1 LNHNV, CDR2 YYDKDF (reference sequence). The CDR3 nucleotides are TGTGCCACCAGCACCCGACAGGGAGGTGGTGAAAAACTGTTTTTT. It specifies CATSTRQGGGEKLFF. The variable domain in full, completed from reference TRBV15 and TRBJ1-4, reads DAMVIQNPRYQVTQFGKPVTLSCSQTLNHNVMYWYQQKSSQAPKLLFHYYDKDFNNEADTPDNFQSRRPNTSFCFLDIRSPGLGDTAMYLCATSTRQGGGEKLFFGSGTQLSVL.